These 6 T cell receptor beta chains originate from one sample sequenced in a study of T cell clonotyping in hematopoietic cell transplantation. The assay was immunoSEQ multiplex PCR, and TCRdb's table has in-frame clones only and misses some. This repertoire shows 15,000 to 20,000 clones, 80% to 95% found once; its top ten account for approximately 5.3%. The sample was peripheral blood mononuclear cells. The source of these receptors is a middle-aged man in good health. Some clones in this sample may be carry-over from other donors' samples.

This clone was counted a few times. Written as DNA, the CDR3 is TGTGCCAGCAGTCTCGACCGGGACAGACTAGAGCAGTACTTC. Its protein product is CASSLDRDRLEQYF. This chain links TRBV27 with TRBJ2-7; 7 nucleotides line up with TRBD1. The J segment lost 7 bases and the V segment lost 5 bases, leaving 11 bases of the junction unmatched. The CDR3 is 14 amino acids. Germline V lookup: CDR1 MNHEY, CDR2 SMNVEV (reference sequence).

The chain has TRBV15 and TRBJ1-5; D is uncertain. Per the germline V gene, CDR1 is LNHNV and CDR2 is YYDKDF (reference sequence). The V end was cut by 3 bases, the J end by 1 base, with 7 bases between. This CDR3 is built from 14 residues. In DNA form, the CDR3 reads TGTGCCACCAGCAGTGGGGAGAGCAATCAGCCCCAGCATTTT. Translating it yields CATSSGESNQPQHF.

The rearrangement joins TRBV9 to TRBJ2-5, with 10 bases identical to TRBD2. The CDR3 totals 15 residues. After removal of 0 bases from V and 5 bases from J, the junction contained 4 bases not matched to a gene. CDR1 SGDLS and CDR2 YYNGEE come from the germline V gene. The CDR3 DNA reads as TGTGCCAGCAGCGTAGAAGGAGCGGGGGGGGAGACCCAGTACTTC. It encodes CASSVEGAGGETQYF.

The chain links TRBV6-5 to TRBJ2-5; 9 bases fit TRBD2. Trimming cost V 0 bases and J 3 bases; bases outside gene matches: 5. In germline, CDR1 is MNHEY, CDR2 SVGAGI. The CDR3 extends over 16 amino acids. The CDR3 is CASSYSGASGEETQYF. For the CDR3, the DNA is TGTGCCAGCAGTTACTCGGGGGCTAGCGGGGAAGAGACCCAGTACTTC.

V is TRBV7-2 and J is TRBJ1-2; tentatively, D is TRBD1 (5 bases). The V gene's germline CDR1 is SGHTA and CDR2 FQGNSA. V shed 1 base and J shed 12 bases, with 21 bases lying between them. This CDR3 is built from 15 residues. The CDR3 sequence is CASSLEGAGGRSHTF. DNA of the CDR3: TGTGCCAGCAGCTTAGAAGGGGCGGGAGGGAGGAGCCACACCTTC.

The chain joins TRBV29-1 to TRBJ2-3, with D unresolved. Per the germline V gene, CDR1 is SQVTM and CDR2 is ANQGSEA. The CDR3 has 16 residues. V gave up 4 bases and J gave up 0 bases, with 17 bases separating them. DNA for the CDR3: TGCAGCGTTGGGACGCCGGGCATAGCTAGCACAGATACGCAGTATTTT. Its protein is CSVGTPGIASTDTQYF.